The T cell receptor (beta chain) described here comes from a study of OX40 agonist ivuxolimab in advanced cancers. The study, taken as a whole, reports: Among the lowest peripheral clonal expansion occurred in 0.1-3.0 mg/kg partial responders.

The V gene end was trimmed by 4 bases and the J gene end by 0 bases; junction bases not matched to a gene: 6. This CDR3 is built from 15 residues. Germline-derived CDR1 and CDR2 are MNHNS and SASEGT. On this clone itself: Antigen unknown.

This table comes from immunoSEQ multiplex PCR, and its TCRdb copy is limited to in-frame clones, with some not included. This sample yields tens of thousands of clones, of which roughly 87% are seen a single time; roughly 1.3% belongs to the top ten. The J gene is TRBJ2-7, the V gene TRBV6-1; TRBD1 matches at 7 bases. The TCR was taken from an adult with an advanced solid tumor such as melanoma, head and neck, liver or kidney cancer. Material: CD4+ or CD8+ T cells sorted from blood, obtained in a trial of the OX40 agonist ivuxolimab. The CDR3 sequence: CASSVLRDSSYEQYF. For the CDR3, the DNA is TGTGCCAGCAGTGTGCTCCGGGACAGCTCCTACGAGCAGTACTTC.